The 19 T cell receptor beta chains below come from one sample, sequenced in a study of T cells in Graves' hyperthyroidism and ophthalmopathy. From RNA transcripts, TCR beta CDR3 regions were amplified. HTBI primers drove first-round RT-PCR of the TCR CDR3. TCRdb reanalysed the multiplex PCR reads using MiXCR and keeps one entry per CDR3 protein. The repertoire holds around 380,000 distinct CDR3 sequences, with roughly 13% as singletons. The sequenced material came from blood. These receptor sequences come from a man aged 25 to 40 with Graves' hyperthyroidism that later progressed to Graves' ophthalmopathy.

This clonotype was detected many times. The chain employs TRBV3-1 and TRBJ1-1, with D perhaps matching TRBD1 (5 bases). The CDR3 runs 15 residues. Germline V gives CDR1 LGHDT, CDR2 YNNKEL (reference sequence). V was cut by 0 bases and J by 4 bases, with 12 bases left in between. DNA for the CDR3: TGTGCCAGCAGCCAAGACGCAGGGAAGGGCACTGAAGCTTTCTTT. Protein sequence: CASSQDAGKGTEAFF.

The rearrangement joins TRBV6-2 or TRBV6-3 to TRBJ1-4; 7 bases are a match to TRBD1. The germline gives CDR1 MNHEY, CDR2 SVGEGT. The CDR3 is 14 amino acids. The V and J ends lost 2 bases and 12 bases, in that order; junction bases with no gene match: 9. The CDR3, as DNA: TGTGCCAGCAGTTACGAGGGACAGCCTGCGGAACTGTTTTTT. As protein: CASSYEGQPAELFF.

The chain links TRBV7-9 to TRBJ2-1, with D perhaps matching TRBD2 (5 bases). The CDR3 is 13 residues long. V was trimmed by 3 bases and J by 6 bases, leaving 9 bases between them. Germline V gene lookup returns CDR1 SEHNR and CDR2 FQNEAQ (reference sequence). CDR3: CASSFVGGNEQFF. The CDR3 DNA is TGTGCCAGCAGCTTTGTAGGAGGCAATGAGCAGTTCTTC.

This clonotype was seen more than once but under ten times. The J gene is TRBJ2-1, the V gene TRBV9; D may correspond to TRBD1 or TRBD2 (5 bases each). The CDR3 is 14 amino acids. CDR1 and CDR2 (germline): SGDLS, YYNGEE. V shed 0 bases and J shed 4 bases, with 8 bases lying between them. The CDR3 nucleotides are TGTGCCAGCAGCGTAGCGGGACGGTACAATGAGCAGTTCTTC. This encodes CASSVAGRYNEQFF. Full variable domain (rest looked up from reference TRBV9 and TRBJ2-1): DSGVTQTPKHLITATGQRVTLRCSPRSGDLSVYWYQQSLDQGLQFLIQYYNGEERAKGNILERFSAQQFPDLHSELNLSSLELGDSALYFCASSVAGRYNEQFFGPGTRLTVL.

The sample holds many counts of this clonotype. In nucleotides, the CDR3 is TGTGCCAGCAGCTTAGCGGGGGGGGGGACCGGGGAGCTGTTTTTT. Translated: CASSLAGGGTGELFF. The chain links TRBV7-8 to TRBJ2-2; 7 positions agree with TRBD2. The CDR3 contains 15 residues. Trimming at V came to 0 bases and at J to 5 bases, leaving 3 bases not matched to a gene. The V gene's germline CDR1 is SGHVS and CDR2 FQNEAQ.

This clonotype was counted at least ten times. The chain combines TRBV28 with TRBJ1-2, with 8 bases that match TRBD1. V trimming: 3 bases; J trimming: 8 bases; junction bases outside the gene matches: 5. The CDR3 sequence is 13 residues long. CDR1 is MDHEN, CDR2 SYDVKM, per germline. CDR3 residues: CASSLTGADGYTF. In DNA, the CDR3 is TGTGCCAGCAGTTTGACAGGGGCCGACGGCTACACCTTC.

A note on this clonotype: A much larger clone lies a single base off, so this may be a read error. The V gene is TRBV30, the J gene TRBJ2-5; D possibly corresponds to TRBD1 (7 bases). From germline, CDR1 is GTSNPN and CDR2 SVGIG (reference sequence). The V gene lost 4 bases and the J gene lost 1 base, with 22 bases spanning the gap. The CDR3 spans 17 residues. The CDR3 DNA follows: TGTGCCTGGAATCTGAACAGGGGATGGGGGGCCCAAGAGACCCAGTACTTC. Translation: CAWNLNRGWGAQETQYF.

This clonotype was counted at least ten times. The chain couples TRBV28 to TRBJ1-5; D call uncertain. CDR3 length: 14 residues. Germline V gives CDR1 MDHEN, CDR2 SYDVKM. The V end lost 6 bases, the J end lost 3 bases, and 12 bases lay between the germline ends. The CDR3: CASREGPHNQPQHF. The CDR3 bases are TGTGCCAGCAGAGAAGGGCCGCACAATCAGCCCCAGCATTTT.

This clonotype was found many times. CDR3 protein: CASSAPGGLGTEAFF. CDR3 DNA sequence: TGTGCCAGCAGCGCCCCAGGGGGTTTGGGCACTGAAGCTTTCTTT. The chain couples TRBV9 to TRBJ1-1; 7 bases fit TRBD1. Germline CDR1 and CDR2: SGDLS and YYNGEE. CDR3 length equals 15 residues. The V segment lost 3 bases and the J segment 4 bases; nucleotides outside the gene matches: 9.

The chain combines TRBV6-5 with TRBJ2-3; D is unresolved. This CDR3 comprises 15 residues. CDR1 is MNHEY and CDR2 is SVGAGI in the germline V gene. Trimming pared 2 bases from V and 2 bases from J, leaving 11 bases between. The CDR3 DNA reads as TGTGCCAGCAGTTACGGTGTCGGAAACACAGATACGCAGTATTTT. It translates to CASSYGVGNTDTQYF.

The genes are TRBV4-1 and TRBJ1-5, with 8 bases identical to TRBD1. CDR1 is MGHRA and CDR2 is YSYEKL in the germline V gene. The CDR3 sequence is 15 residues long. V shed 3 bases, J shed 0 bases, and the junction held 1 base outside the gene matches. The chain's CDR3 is CASSQTGVSNQPQHF. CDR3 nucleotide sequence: TGCGCCAGCAGCCAGACAGGGGTTAGCAATCAGCCCCAGCATTTT.

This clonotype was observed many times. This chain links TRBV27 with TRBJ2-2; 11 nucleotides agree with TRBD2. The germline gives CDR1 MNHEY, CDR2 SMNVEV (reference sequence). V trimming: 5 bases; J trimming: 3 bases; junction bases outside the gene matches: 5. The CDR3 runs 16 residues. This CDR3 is CASSQIAGGHTGELFF. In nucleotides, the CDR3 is TGTGCCAGCAGTCAGATAGCGGGGGGGCACACCGGGGAGCTGTTTTTT.

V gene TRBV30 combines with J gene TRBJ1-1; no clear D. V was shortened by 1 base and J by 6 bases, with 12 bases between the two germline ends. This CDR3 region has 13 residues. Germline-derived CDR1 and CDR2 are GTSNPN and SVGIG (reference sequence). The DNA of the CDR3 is TGTGCCTGGAGTGCCACGGGAGGCTCTGAAGCTTTCTTT. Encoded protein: CAWSATGGSEAFF.

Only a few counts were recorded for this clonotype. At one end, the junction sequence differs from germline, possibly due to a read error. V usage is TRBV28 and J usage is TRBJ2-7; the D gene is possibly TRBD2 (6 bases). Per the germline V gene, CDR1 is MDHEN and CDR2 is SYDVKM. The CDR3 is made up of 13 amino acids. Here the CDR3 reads CASSVGSMYERYF. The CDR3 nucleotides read TGTGCCAGCAGTGTCGGGAGTATGTACGAGCGGTACTTC.

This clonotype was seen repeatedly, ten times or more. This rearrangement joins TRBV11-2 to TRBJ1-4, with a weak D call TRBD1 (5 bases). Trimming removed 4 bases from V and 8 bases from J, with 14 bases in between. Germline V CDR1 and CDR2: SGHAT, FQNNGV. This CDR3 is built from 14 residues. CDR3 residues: CASSSGRIKEKLFF. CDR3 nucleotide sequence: TGTGCCAGCAGCTCAGGGAGGATAAAGGAAAAACTGTTTTTT.

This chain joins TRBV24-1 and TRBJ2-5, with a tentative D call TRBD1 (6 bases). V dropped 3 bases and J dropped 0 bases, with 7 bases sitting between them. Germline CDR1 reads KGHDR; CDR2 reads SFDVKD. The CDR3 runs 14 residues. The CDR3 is CATSDGQNQETQYF. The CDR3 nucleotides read TGTGCCACCAGTGATGGACAGAACCAAGAGACCCAGTACTTC.

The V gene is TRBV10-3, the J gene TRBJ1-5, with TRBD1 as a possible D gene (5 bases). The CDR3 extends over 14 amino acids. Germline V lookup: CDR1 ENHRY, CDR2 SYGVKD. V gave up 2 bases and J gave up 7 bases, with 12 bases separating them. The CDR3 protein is CAISEGTGGQPQHF. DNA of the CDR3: TGTGCCATCAGTGAGGGAACAGGAGGGCAGCCCCAGCATTTT.

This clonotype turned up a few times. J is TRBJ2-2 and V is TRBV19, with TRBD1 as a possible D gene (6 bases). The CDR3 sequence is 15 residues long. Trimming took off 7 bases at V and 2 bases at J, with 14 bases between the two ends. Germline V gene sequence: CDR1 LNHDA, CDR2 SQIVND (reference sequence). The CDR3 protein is CASNPLDSNTGELFF. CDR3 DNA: TGTGCCAGTAACCCCCTGGACAGTAACACCGGGGAGCTGTTTTTT.

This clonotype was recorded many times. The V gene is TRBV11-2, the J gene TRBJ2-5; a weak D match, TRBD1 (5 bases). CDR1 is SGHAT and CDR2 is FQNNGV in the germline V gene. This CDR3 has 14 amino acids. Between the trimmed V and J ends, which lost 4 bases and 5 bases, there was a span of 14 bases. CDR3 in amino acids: CASSSLRGRETQYF. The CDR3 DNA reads TGTGCCAGCAGCTCATTAAGGGGTCGGGAGACCCAGTACTTC. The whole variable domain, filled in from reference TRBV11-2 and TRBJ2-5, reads EAGVAQSPRYKIIEKRQSVAFWCNPISGHATLYWYQQILGQGPKLLIQFQNNGVVDDSQLPKDRFSAERLKGVDSTLKIQPAKLEDSAVYLCASSSLRGRETQYFGPGTRLLVL.